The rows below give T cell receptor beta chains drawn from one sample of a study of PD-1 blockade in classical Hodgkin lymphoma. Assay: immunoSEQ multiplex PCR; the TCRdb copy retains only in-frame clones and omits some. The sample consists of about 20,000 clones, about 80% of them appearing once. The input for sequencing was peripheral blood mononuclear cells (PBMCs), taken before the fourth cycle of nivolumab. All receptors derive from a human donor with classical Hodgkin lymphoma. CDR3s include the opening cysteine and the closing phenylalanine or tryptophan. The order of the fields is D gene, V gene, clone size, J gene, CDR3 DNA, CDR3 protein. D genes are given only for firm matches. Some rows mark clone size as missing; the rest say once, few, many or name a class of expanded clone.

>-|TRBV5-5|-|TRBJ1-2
TGTGCCAGCAGCTCCCTAGGGGGTCTCGGAAGCTATGGCTACACCTTC
CASSSLGGLGSYGYTF
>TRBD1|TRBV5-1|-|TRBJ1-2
TGCGCCAGCAGCTACGGACAGGAGAACCCAGACTATGGCTACACCTTC
CASSYGQENPDYGYTF
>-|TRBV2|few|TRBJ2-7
TGTGCCAGCAGTGTTGGCGGCCCCTACGAGCAGTACTTC
CASSVGGPYEQYF
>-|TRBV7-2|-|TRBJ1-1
TGTGCCAGCAGCTTAGTTGACACAAATCAAGCTTTCTTT
CASSLVDTNQAFF
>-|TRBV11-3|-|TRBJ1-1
TGTGCCAGCAGCTTTCAGTCTACTGAAGCTTTCTTT
CASSFQSTEAFF
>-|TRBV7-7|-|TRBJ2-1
TGTGCCAGCAGCTTAGACTCTTTTAACAATGAGCAGTTCTTC
CASSLDSFNNEQFF
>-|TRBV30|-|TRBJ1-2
TGTGCCTGGGGGATACGCGGCTATGGCTACACCTTC
CAWGIRGYGYTF
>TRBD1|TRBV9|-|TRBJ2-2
TGTGCCAGCAGCGTGAGGGGGCTGGGAGGGGAGCTGTTTTTT
CASSVRGLGGELFF
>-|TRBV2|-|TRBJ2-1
TGTGCCAGCAGGATCTTTAACAGTGAGCAGTTCTTC
CASRIFNSEQFF
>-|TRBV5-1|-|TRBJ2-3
TGCGCCAGCAGCCCCGGGGGGACAGGCGCTAGCACAGATACGCAGTATTTT
CASSPGGTGASTDTQYF
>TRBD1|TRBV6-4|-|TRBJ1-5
TGTGCCAGCAGTGAGCAGGGGGGTCAGCCCCAGCATTTT
CASSEQGGQPQHF
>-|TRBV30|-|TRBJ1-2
TGTGCCTGGTTAGGGGTTAACTATGGCTACACCTTC
CAWLGVNYGYTF
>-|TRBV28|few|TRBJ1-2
TGTGCCAGCAGTCCACCAGCCAGGGGAGGAAGGGGCTACACCTTC
CASSPPARGGRGYTF
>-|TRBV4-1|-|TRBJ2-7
TGCGCCAGCAGCCAAGGAAGGGGAGCGGACTACGAGCAGTACTTC
CASSQGRGADYEQYF
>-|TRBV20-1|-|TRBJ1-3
TGCAGTGTAAGGGGTAGAAACACCATATATTTT
CSVRGRNTIYF
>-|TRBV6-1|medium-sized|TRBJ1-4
TGTGCCAGCAGTGAAGCGGGGCCCCCACAGGGCGGACGCAAACTGTTTTTT
CASSEAGPPQGGRKLFF
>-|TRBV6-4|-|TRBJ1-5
TGTGCCAGCACGCGGGGGAGCAATCAGCCCCAGCATTTT
CASTRGSNQPQHF
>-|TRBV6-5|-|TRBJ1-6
TGTGCCAGCAGTTTGCAAGGCGGTTCACCCCTCCACTTT
CASSLQGGSPLHF
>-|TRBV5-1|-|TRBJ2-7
TGCGCCAGCAGCCCGGAGGCCGGACAGAGCTACGAGCAGTACTTC
CASSPEAGQSYEQYF
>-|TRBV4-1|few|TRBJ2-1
TGCGCCAGCAGCCAATTCCAGGCTACCTACAATGAGCAGTTCTTC
CASSQFQATYNEQFF
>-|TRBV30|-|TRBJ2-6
TGTGCCTGGAGCCCCGGACAGTCCGGGGCCAACGTCCTGGCTTTC
CAWSPGQSGANVLAF
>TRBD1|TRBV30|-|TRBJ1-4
TGTGCCTGGACGGGACAGCAGTATGAAAAACTGTTTTTT
CAWTGQQYEKLFF
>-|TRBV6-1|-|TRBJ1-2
TGTGCCACCCAACAGGGATGGGTTGGCTACACCTTC
CATQQGWVGYTF
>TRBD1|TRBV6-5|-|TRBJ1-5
TGTGCCAGCAGCTCACAGGGGTTCGGTGGGCAGCCCCAGCATTTT
CASSSQGFGGQPQHF
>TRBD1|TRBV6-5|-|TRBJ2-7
TGTGCCAGCAGTCCTCAGGGGGCGATTCAGTACGAGCAGTACTTC
CASSPQGAIQYEQYF
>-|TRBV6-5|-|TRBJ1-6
TGTGCCAGCCGAACCCCTGGCTCCTATAATTCACCCCTCCACTTT
CASRTPGSYNSPLHF
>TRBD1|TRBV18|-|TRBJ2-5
TGTGCCAGCTCACCAAATCATTCCGGGACAGGGGGGCAGACCCAGTACTTC
CASSPNHSGTGGQTQYF
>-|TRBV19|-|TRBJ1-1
TGTGCCAGTAGGGACAGCGACACTGAAGCTTTCTTT
CASRDSDTEAFF
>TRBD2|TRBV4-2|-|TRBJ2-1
TGTGCCAGCAGCCAAGAAGCGGGGGGTCTTGAGCAGTTCTTC
CASSQEAGGLEQFF
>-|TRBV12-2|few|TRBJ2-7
TGTGCAAGTCGCTTCGTCGGGACCCTTGGAGCCGAGCAGTACTTC
CASRFVGTLGAEQYF
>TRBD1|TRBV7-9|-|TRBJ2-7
TGTGCCAGCAGCTTATGGCGGGACAGGGGGTACGAGCAGTACTTC
CASSLWRDRGYEQYF
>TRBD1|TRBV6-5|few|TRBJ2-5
TGTGCCAGCAGTTACTCGGGCAGGGGGCATCAGGAGACCCAGTACTTC
CASSYSGRGHQETQYF
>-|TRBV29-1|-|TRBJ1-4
TGCAGCGTCACCGGGCCTGGGACGGCTAATGAAAAACTGTTTTTT
CSVTGPGTANEKLFF
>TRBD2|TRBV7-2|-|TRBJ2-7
TGTGCCAGCAGCTTAGCGCTCGGGAGGGCCACGGGAGAGCAGTACTTC
CASSLALGRATGEQYF
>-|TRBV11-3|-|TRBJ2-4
TGTGCCAGCAGCTCAACAGGGGGGGAAAACATTCAGTACTTC
CASSSTGGENIQYF
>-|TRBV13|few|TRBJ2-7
TGTGCCAGCACCTCCGGAAGGTCCTACGAGCAGTACTTC
CASTSGRSYEQYF
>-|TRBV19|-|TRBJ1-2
TGTGCCAGTAGGAGGACAGTGCATGGCTACACCTTC
CASRRTVHGYTF
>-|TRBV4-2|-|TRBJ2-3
TGTGCCAGCAGCCAAGCGATTAGCACAGATACGCAGTATTTT
CASSQAISTDTQYF
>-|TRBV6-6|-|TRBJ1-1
TGTGCCAGCAGTTATGGGCCGGGGGGCACTGAAGCTTTCTTT
CASSYGPGGTEAFF
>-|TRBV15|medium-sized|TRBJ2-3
TGTGCCACCAGCAGAGGGACCACAGATACGCAGTATTTT
CATSRGTTDTQYF
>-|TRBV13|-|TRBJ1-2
TGTGCCAGCAGCTTAGATCGGTTGGGATTTAACTATGGCTACACCTTC
CASSLDRLGFNYGYTF
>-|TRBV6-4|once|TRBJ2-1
TGTGCCAGCAGCGCAGAGACCTTTGGTGAGCAGTTCTTC
CASSAETFGEQFF